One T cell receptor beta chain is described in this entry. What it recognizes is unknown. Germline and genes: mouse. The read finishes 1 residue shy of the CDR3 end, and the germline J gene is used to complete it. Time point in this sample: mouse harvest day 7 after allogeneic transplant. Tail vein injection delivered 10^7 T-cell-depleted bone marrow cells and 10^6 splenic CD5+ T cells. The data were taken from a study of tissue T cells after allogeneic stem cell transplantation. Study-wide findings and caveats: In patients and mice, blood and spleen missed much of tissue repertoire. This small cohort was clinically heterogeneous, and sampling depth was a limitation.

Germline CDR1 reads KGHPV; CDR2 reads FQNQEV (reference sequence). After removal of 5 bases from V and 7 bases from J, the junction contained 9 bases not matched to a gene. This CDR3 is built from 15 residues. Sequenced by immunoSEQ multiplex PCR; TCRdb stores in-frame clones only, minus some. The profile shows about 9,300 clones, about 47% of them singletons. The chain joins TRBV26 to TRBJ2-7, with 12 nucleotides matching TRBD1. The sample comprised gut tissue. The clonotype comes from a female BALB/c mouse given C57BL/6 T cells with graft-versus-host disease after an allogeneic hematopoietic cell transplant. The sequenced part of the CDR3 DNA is TGTGCCAGCAGTATCCCGGGACAGGGGGCGGGAGAACAGTAC. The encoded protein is CASSIPGQGAGEQY. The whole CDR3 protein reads CASSIPGQGAGEQYF.